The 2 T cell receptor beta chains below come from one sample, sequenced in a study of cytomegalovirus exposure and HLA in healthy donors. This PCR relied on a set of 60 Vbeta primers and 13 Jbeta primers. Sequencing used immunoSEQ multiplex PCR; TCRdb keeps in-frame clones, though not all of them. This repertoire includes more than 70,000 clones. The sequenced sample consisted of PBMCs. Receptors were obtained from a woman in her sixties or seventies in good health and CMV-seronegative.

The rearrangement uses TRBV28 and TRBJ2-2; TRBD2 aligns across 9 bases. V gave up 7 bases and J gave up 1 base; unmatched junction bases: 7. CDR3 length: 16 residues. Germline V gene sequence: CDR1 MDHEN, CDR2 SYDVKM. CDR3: CASTYLAGLNTGELFF. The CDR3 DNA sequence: TGTGCCAGCACCTACCTAGCGGGGTTGAACACCGGGGAGCTGTTTTTT. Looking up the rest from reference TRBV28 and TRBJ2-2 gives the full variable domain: DVKVTQSSRYLVKRTGEKVFLECVQDMDHENMFWYRQDPGLGLRLIYFSYDVKMKEKGDIPEGYSVSREKKERFSLILESASTNQTSMYLCASTYLAGLNTGELFFGEGSRLTVL.

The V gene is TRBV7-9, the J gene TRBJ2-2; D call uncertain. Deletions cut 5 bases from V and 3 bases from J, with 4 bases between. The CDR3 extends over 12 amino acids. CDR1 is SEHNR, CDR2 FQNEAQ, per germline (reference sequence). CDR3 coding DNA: TGTGCCAGCAGCCCATACACCGGGGAGCTGTTTTTT. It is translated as CASSPYTGELFF.